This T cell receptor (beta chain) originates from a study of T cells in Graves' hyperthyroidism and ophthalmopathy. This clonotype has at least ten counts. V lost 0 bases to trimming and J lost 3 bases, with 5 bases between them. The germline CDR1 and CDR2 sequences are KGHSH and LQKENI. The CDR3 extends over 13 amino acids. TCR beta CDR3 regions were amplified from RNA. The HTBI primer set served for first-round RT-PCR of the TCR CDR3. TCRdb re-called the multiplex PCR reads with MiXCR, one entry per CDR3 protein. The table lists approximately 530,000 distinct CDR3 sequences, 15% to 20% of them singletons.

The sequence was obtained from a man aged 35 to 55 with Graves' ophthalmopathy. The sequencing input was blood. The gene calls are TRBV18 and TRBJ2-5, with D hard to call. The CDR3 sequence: CASSPPVEETQYF. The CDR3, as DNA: TGTGCCAGCTCACCACCTGTCGAAGAGACCCAGTACTTC.